This paragraph covers one TCR beta chain sequence. The germline gives CDR1 SGDLS, CDR2 YYNGEE. The CDR3 is 15 amino acids. Trimming shortened V by 2 bases and J by 7 bases, and 13 bases separated the two germline ends. Methods used by the authors: Reference gene primer amplification gave estimated nucleated cell counts. Assay used: immunoSEQ multiplex PCR; TCRdb lists only in-frame clones, some missing. Clone size and the V and J calls come from that table; the DNA yielded D and trimming. In the table there are tens of thousands of clones, 80% to 90% of which are singletons. This sample is drawn from a study of blood T cell repertoires in COVID-19. Background on the study: Acute and convalescent COVID-19 specimens originated in the United States, Italy and Spain.

The gene calls are TRBV9 and TRBJ1-6; weak D call: TRBD1 (6 bases). This TCR was sampled from a middle-aged man with acute or convalescent COVID-19. The sample consisted of peripheral blood. The CDR3 DNA is TGTGCCAGCAGCGTCTGGGACACAGGCAATTCACCCCTCCACTTT. It encodes CASSVWDTGNSPLHF.